These 20 T cell receptor beta chains were sequenced from one sample in a study of cytomegalovirus exposure and HLA in healthy donors. The PCR ran on 60 Vbeta and 13 Jbeta primers. Clones were read by immunoSEQ multiplex PCR, and TCRdb kept only the in-frame ones, dropping some. The data contain roughly 190,000 clones, around 81% of them seen just once; the ten biggest clones take up approximately 2.1%. The sequenced sample consisted of PBMCs. The receptors shown here come from a woman in her twenties or thirties in good health and CMV-seropositive.

The chain links TRBV5-1 to TRBJ1-4, with D perhaps matching TRBD1 (5 bases). The CDR3 has 14 residues. V was pared by 0 bases and J by 8 bases, with 11 bases between. Germline lookup yields CDR1 SGHRS and CDR2 YFSETQ. The CDR3 spells CASSLESGGEKLFF. The CDR3, as DNA: TGCGCCAGCAGCTTGGAGTCCGGGGGGGAAAAACTGTTTTTT.

V usage is TRBV6-5 and J usage is TRBJ1-2; the match to TRBD1 covers 9 bases. J gave up 4 bases and V 0 bases, and 3 bases lay outside the gene matches. The CDR3 runs 15 residues. Per the germline V gene, CDR1 is MNHEY and CDR2 is SVGAGI. CDR3: CASSYSMDRGYGYTF. CDR3 coding DNA: TGTGCCAGCAGTTACTCGATGGACAGGGGCTATGGCTACACCTTC.

The rearrangement links TRBV5-1 to TRBJ2-5, with 7 bases that match TRBD1. V shed 7 bases and J 2 bases; nucleotides not matched to a gene: 11. There are 15 residues in the CDR3. Germline lookup yields CDR1 SGHRS and CDR2 YFSETQ. CDR3 sequence: CASAGVGTVQETQYF. The CDR3 bases are TGCGCCAGCGCAGGGGTCGGGACAGTTCAAGAGACCCAGTACTTC.

V gene TRBV6-1 combines with J gene TRBJ2-7, with a weak D call TRBD1 (5 bases). CDR1 and CDR2 from the germline V gene are MNHNS and SASEGT. V lost 3 bases and J lost 3, with 12 bases in between. The CDR3 extends over 14 amino acids. The CDR3 region is CASSDYRTGYEQYF. CDR3 sequence (DNA): TGTGCCAGCAGTGATTACAGGACGGGCTACGAGCAGTACTTC.

The chain uses TRBV2 and TRBJ1-2; D may be TRBD1 (5 bases). The germline V gene has CDR1 SNHLY and CDR2 FYNNEI. The CDR3 covers 16 residues. Deletions cut 4 bases from V and 1 base from J, with 16 bases between. CDR3 nucleotides: TGTGCCAGCAGTGCCCACCGGGGGGAGGTTAACTATGGCTACACCTTC. Encoded protein: CASSAHRGEVNYGYTF.

This chain's CDR3 is CASSYGASGGYEQYF. CDR3 in DNA: TGTGCCAGCAGTTACGGGGCTAGCGGGGGGTACGAGCAGTACTTC. V usage is TRBV6-6 and J usage is TRBJ2-7; 11 nucleotides agree with TRBD2. Germline CDR1 reads MNHNY; CDR2 reads SVGAGI (reference sequence). V shed 2 bases and J 4 bases; nucleotides not matched to a gene: 4. The CDR3 is 15 amino acids.

The V and J genes are TRBV19 and TRBJ2-1; 10 bases map to TRBD1. The germline CDR1 and CDR2 sequences are LNHDA and SQIVND (reference sequence). The CDR3 spans 14 residues. V lost 6 bases, J lost 7 bases, and 6 bases stayed unmatched. The CDR3 reads CASRRQGARNEQFF. CDR3 bases: TGTGCCAGTAGAAGACAGGGGGCTCGTAATGAGCAGTTCTTC.

The CDR3 region is CAISESEGHGYTF. In DNA form, the CDR3 reads TGTGCCATCAGTGAGTCTGAGGGTCATGGCTACACCTTC. The chain couples TRBV10-3 to TRBJ1-2; unclear D gene. V lost 0 bases, J lost 6 bases, and 8 bases lay in between. This CDR3 contains 13 residues. CDR1 is ENHRY, CDR2 SYGVKD, per germline.

This chain's CDR3 is CAISQGDGYTF. The CDR3 coding sequence is TGTGCCATCTCGCAGGGTGACGGCTACACCTTC. V usage is TRBV10-3 and J usage is TRBJ1-2; perhaps TRBD1 as D (5 bases). This CDR3 comprises 11 residues. From germline, CDR1 is ENHRY and CDR2 SYGVKD. Trimming shortened V by 8 bases and J by 8 bases, and 12 bases separated the two germline ends.

The chain couples TRBV10-3 to TRBJ1-2; 8 nucleotides line up with TRBD1. Germline assignment: CDR1 ENHRY and CDR2 SYGVKD. There are 12 residues in the CDR3. Trimming cost V 11 bases and J 8 bases; bases outside gene matches: 10. The CDR3 protein is CAASGQGGGYTF. CDR3 in DNA: TGTGCCGCCTCCGGACAGGGCGGCGGCTACACCTTC.

Concerning this clone: The sample holds other DNA sequences that translate to the same CDR3. The rearrangement joins TRBV5-6 to TRBJ1-2, with D possibly being TRBD1 (5 bases). This CDR3 has 13 amino acids. V lost 2 bases and J lost 2, with 7 bases in between. The germline CDR1 and CDR2 sequences are SGHDT and YYEEEE. CDR3 sequence: CASSFGGNYGYTF. Here the CDR3 DNA reads TGTGCCAGCAGCTTTGGGGGGAACTATGGCTACACCTTC. Drawing the rest from reference TRBV5-6 and TRBJ1-2, the complete variable domain is DAGVTQSPTHLIKTRGQQVTLRCSPKSGHDTVSWYQQALGQGPQFIFQYYEEEERQRGNFPDRFSGHQFPNYSSELNVNALLLGDSALYLCASSFGGNYGYTFGSGTRLTVV.

The chain uses TRBV7-8 and TRBJ2-1, with TRBD1 as a possible D gene (6 bases). From germline, CDR1 is SGHVS and CDR2 FQNEAQ. Trimming cost V 11 bases and J 4 bases, with 21 bases left between them. This CDR3 comprises 15 residues. CDR3 amino acids: CASLGAGEFYNEQFF. The DNA of the CDR3 is TGTGCCTCCCTGGGGGCAGGAGAATTTTACAATGAGCAGTTCTTC.

Comments on this clone: The sample has other DNA sequences that encode this CDR3 too. The rearrangement joins TRBV5-1 to TRBJ1-4; 7 nucleotides line up with TRBD1. The CDR3 has 15 residues. The trim removed 3 bases at V and 3 bases at J, leaving 5 bases unmatched. Germline-derived CDR1 and CDR2 are SGHRS and YFSETQ. The CDR3 loop reads CASSSGTAANEKLFF. DNA for the CDR3: TGCGCCAGCAGCTCCGGGACAGCTGCTAATGAAAAACTGTTTTTT.

CDR3 sequence (DNA): TGTGCCAGCCACGAGTCCAGGACAGGAGCCTACGAGCAGTACTTC. It specifies CASHESRTGAYEQYF. This chain connects TRBV6-5 to TRBJ2-7, with 7 bases fitting TRBD1. The CDR3 contains 15 residues. The germline V gene has CDR1 MNHEY and CDR2 SVGAGI. J was trimmed by 2 bases and V by 8 bases; bases with no gene match: 12.

This clone showed up just once. J is TRBJ1-2 and V is TRBV7-2, with D perhaps TRBD1 (6 bases). CDR1 and CDR2 (germline): SGHTA, FQGNSA. Deletions cut 5 bases from V and 8 bases from J, with 12 bases between. CDR3 size: 12 residues. In nucleotides, the CDR3 is TGTGCCAGCAGCCCCGGGAGGGGGGGCTACACCTTC. It encodes CASSPGRGGYTF.

This rearrangement joins TRBV29-1 to TRBJ2-3; a weak D match, TRBD1 (6 bases). CDR1 SQVTM and CDR2 ANQGSEA come from the germline V gene. The CDR3 length is 13 residues. CDR3 region: CSGDKGGTDTQYF. DNA for the CDR3: TGCAGTGGTGACAAGGGGGGCACAGATACGCAGTATTTT.

The chain couples TRBV6-5 to TRBJ1-2; unclear D gene. The V end lost 6 bases, the J end lost 5 bases, and 16 bases lay between the germline ends. The CDR3 is 14 residues long. The germline V gene encodes CDR1 MNHEY and CDR2 SVGAGI. CDR3 in amino acids: CASSGRSSRYGYTF. CDR3 DNA sequence: TGTGCCAGCAGCGGAAGGAGCAGCCGATATGGCTACACCTTC.

The rearrangement uses TRBV30 and TRBJ2-7, with D possibly TRBD1 on 6 matching bases. This CDR3 has 16 amino acids. Trimming left V 0 bases short and J 0 bases short, with 15 bases between. CDR1 GTSNPN and CDR2 SVGIG come from the germline V gene (reference sequence). In DNA form, the CDR3 reads TGTGCCTGGAGTGTACCTGAGCCAGGGGTCTCCTACGAGCAGTACTTC. Protein: CAWSVPEPGVSYEQYF.

This sequence joins TRBV5-1 and TRBJ2-3; D gene uncertain. CDR3 size: 14 residues. V was clipped by 0 bases and J by 2 bases, with 7 bases between them. Germline assignment: CDR1 SGHRS and CDR2 YFSETQ. The CDR3 nucleotides read TGCGCCAGCAGCTTGGTTCTACCCACAGATACGCAGTATTTT. Translated: CASSLVLPTDTQYF.

The chain recombines TRBV6-5 with TRBJ2-5, with 8 bases aligning to TRBD1. This CDR3 comprises 15 residues. CDR1 and CDR2 (germline): MNHEY, SVGAGI. After removal of 0 bases from V and 1 base from J, the junction contained 1 base not matched to a gene. CDR3 protein: CASSYSDRAQETQYF. In DNA, the CDR3 is TGTGCCAGCAGTTACTCGGACAGGGCCCAAGAGACCCAGTACTTC.